The clone carrying this T cell receptor beta chain has only a few counts. Antigen unknown. This specimen comes from a study of Graves' ophthalmopathy and Graves' hyperthyroidism. Study findings and constraints: Prediction of ophthalmopathy progression reached less than 71% sensitivity and around 72% specificity.

Orbital computed tomography and thyroid ultrasound, along with TRAb, serum thyroxine and clinical symptoms, underpinned diagnosis. Amplification of TCR beta CDR3 regions used RNA transcripts. The library came from an HTBI-primed first-round RT-PCR and a second-round multiplex PCR. One entry per CDR3 protein results from TCRdb running MiXCR on the multiplex PCR reads. The sample lists around 1,000,000 distinct CDR3 sequences, about two fifths occurring once. The clonotype comes from an adult man with Graves' hyperthyroidism. Sequenced: peripheral blood or thyroid tissue (not recorded which).

CDR3 amino acids: CATSDPTGANVLTF. CDR3 in DNA: TGTGCCACCAGTGATCCCACTGGGGCCAACGTCCTGACTTTC. The chain uses TRBV24-1 and TRBJ2-6; D unresolved. This CDR3 has 14 residues. Trimming cost V 3 bases and J 2 bases, with 4 bases left between them. CDR1 KGHDR and CDR2 SFDVKD come from the germline V gene.